The clone carrying this T cell receptor (beta chain) has only a few counts. No antigen is known for it. V shed 4 bases and J shed 3 bases, with 7 bases lying between them. The germline V gene encodes CDR1 SGDLS and CDR2 YYNGEE. The CDR3 is made up of 12 amino acids. The data were taken from a study of beta chain features in type 1 diabetes. Overall study findings and caveats: When Type 1 diabetes patients were examined, their TCRB CDR3s proved moderately but significantly shorter in all four CD4+ subsets. Equally in patients and controls, PCR might preferentially amplify shorter templates. Compared with healthy donors, patients appeared to share more similar naive, central memory and regulatory TCRB repertoires.

CD4+ naive, central memory, regulatory and stem cell-like memory subsets were isolated by sorting on CD45RO/CCR7/CD25/CD127/CD95/CD27. Reverse transcription of all isolated RNA meant that expressed TCRB transcripts were sequenced. Here immunoSEQ multiplex PCR was the method, and the copy in TCRdb shows in-frame clones only, minus some. The sample has about 240,000 clones, approximately 14% seen once. This sequence joins TRBV9 and TRBJ1-1; D ambiguous. This receptor was obtained from a man younger than 45 with type 1 diabetes. Sequenced material: naive CD4+ T cells from blood. CDR3 nucleotide sequence: TGTGCCAGCAGCCCTCGGGACACTGAAGCTTTCTTT. Its protein product is CASSPRDTEAFF.